A single sample is the source of the 3 T cell receptor beta chains below, sequenced in a study of T cell repertoires in cytomegalovirus infection. TCRdb reprocessed the reads with MiXCR, giving one entry per CDR3 protein. The data show over 120,000 distinct CDR3 sequences, around 32% seen once. For these TCRs, the target antigens are not known. The specimen comprised CD8+ T cells from cultured PBMCs, sampled from culture after CMV antigen stimulation. These receptors originate from a human donor in good health (CMV status not recorded). Some clones in this sample may be carry-over from other donors' samples.

In this sample, this clonotype turned up a few times. The chain joins TRBV19 to TRBJ2-7; tentatively, D is TRBD2 (5 bases). The germline V gene has CDR1 LNHDA and CDR2 SQIVND (reference sequence). The V end was cut by 3 bases, the J end by 4 bases, with 10 bases between. The CDR3 has 13 amino acids. CDR3 nucleotide sequence: TGTGCCAGTAGTATGGGCCGGGGTTACGAGCAGTACTTC. Protein: CASSMGRGYEQYF.

V usage is TRBV2 and J usage is TRBJ2-3; 10 bases map to TRBD2. The CDR3 sequence is 15 residues long. Germline V gives CDR1 SNHLY, CDR2 FYNNEI. J lost 2 bases, V lost 6 bases, and 5 bases had no gene match. The CDR3 coding sequence is TGTGCCAGCAGAGCGAGCGGGGGGGCCACAGATACGCAGTATTTT. Amino acids: CASRASGGATDTQYF.

This clonotype was seen only a few times. The V call is TRBV27, the J call TRBJ2-7; 8 bases agree with TRBD2. Germline loops: CDR1 MNHEY, CDR2 SMNVEV (reference sequence). There are 16 residues in the CDR3. V dropped 5 bases and J dropped 2; count of bases not matched to a gene: 11. In nucleotides, the CDR3 is TGTGCCAGCAGTCCCTCGGGGGGGGAGAAGACCTACGAGCAGTACTTC. Amino acids: CASSPSGGEKTYEQYF.